These T cell receptor beta chains were read from a single sample in a study of shared clonotypes between healthy human individuals. Clones were sequenced by immunoSEQ multiplex PCR, and TCRdb holds only the in-frame ones, with some missing. The data show approximately 840,000 clones, with 96% seen just once and over 0.2% held by the top ten. Input material: naive CD8+ T cells sorted from blood. Source of these receptors: a young man in good health. Both conserved end residues are part of each CDR3. The D gene is left open where the match is weak. Size tells how often a clone was seen (once, few, many) or the class of an expanded clone, and some rows leave it out.

clone_size j_call v_call d_call cdr3_nt cdr3_aa
. TRBJ2-2 TRBV5-1 TRBD2 TGCGCCAGCAGCCCGGGACTAGAGGCCGGCGGCACCGGGGAGCTGTTTTTT CASSPGLEAGGTGELFF
. TRBJ2-7 TRBV5-5 . TGTGCCAGCAGCTTGTTTACAGGGCGCTCCTACGAGCAGTACTTC CASSLFTGRSYEQYF
. TRBJ2-7 TRBV11-2 . TGTGCCAGCAGCTTAGCCCCTCTTACCAGTTACGAGCAGTACTTC CASSLAPLTSYEQYF
. TRBJ2-7 TRBV7-6 . TGTGCCAGCAGCTCGGGACCACTTTCCGAGCAGTACTTC CASSSGPLSEQYF
. TRBJ2-1 TRBV7-9 TRBD2 TGTGCCAGCAGCTTAGCGACTAGCGGGAGCTACAATGAGCAGTTCTTC CASSLATSGSYNEQFF
. TRBJ2-1 TRBV30 TRBD2 TGTGCCTGGGATGGACTAGCGGGGACCTACAATGAGCAGTTCTTC CAWDGLAGTYNEQFF
. TRBJ2-7 TRBV27 . TGTGCCAGCAGTTCCCGGGACTCTCCTCTCTACGAGCAGTACTTC CASSSRDSPLYEQYF
once TRBJ2-1 TRBV10-2 TRBD2 TGCGCCAGTAGCGGGAGGGCCAACAATGAGCAGTTCTTC CASSGRANNEQFF
. TRBJ2-1 TRBV27 TRBD2 TGTGCCAGCAGTTTAAATAGCGGGGGTTATAATGAGCAGTTCTTC CASSLNSGGYNEQFF
. TRBJ2-7 TRBV7-9 TRBD2 TGTGCCAGCAGCTCCCTACTAGCGGGAGAGGGATACGAGCAGTACTTC CASSSLLAGEGYEQYF